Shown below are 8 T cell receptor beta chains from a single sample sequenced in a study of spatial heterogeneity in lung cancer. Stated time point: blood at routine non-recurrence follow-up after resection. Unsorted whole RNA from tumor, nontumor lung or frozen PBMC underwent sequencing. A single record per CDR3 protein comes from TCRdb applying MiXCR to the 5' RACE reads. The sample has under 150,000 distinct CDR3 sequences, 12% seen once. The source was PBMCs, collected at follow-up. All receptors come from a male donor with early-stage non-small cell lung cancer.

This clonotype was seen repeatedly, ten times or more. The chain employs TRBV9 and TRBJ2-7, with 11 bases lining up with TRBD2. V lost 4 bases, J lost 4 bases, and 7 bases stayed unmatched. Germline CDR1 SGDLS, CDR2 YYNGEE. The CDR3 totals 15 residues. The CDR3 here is CASSPWLAGGYEQYF. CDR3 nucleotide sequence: TGTGCCAGCAGCCCTTGGCTAGCGGGGGGATACGAGCAGTACTTC. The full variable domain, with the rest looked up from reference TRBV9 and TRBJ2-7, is DSGVTQTPKHLITATGQRVTLRCSPRSGDLSVYWYQQSLDQGLQFLIQYYNGEERAKGNILERFSAQQFPDLHSELNLSSLELGDSALYFCASSPWLAGGYEQYFGPGTRLTVT.

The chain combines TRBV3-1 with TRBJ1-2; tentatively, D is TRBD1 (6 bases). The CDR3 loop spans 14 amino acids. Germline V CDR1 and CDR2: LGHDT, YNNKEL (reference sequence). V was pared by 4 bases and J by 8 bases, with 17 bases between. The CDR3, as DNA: TGTGCCAGCAGCCTCGGACAGCGGGGCGGGGGCTACACCTTC. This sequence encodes CASSLGQRGGGYTF. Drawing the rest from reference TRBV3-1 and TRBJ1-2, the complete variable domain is DTAVSQTPKYLVTQMGNDKSIKCEQNLGHDTMYWYKQDSKKFLKIMFSYNNKELIINETVPNRFSPKSPDKAHLNLHINSLELGDSAVYFCASSLGQRGGGYTFGSGTRLTVV.

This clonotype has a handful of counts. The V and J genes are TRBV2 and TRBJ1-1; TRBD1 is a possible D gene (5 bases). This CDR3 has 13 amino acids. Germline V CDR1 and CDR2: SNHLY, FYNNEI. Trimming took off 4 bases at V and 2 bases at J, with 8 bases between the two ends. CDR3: CASSGRGNTEAFF. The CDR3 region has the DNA TGTGCCAGCAGTGGGAGGGGAAACACTGAAGCTTTCTTT.

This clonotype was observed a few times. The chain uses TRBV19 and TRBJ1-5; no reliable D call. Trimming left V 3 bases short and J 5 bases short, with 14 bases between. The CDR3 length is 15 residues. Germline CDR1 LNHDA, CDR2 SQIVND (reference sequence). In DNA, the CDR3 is TGTGCCAGTAGTATTCCCCCTGCGCTCGATCAGCCCCAGCATTTT. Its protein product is CASSIPPALDQPQHF.

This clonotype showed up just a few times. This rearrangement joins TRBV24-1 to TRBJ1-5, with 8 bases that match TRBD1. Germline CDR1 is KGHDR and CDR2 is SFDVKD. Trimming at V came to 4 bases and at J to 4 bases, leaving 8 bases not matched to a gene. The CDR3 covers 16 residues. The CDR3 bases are TGTGCCACCAGTGACCCGACAGGGGAAGCTAATCAGCCCCAGCATTTT. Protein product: CATSDPTGEANQPQHF.

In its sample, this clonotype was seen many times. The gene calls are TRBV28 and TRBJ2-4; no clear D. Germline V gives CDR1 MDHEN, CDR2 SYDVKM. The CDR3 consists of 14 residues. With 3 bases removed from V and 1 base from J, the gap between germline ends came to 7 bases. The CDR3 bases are TGTGCCAGCAGTTTGGGTCAGGCCAAAAACATTCAGTACTTC. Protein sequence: CASSLGQAKNIQYF.

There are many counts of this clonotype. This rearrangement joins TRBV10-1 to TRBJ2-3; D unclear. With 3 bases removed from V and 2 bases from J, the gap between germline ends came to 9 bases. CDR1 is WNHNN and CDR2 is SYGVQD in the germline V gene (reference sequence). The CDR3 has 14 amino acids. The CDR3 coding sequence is TGCGCCAGCAGTGATGGGCCTAACACAGATACGCAGTATTTT. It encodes CASSDGPNTDTQYF.

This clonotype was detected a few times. CDR3 protein: CASRSAQRGSTDTQYF. Written as DNA, the CDR3 is TGTGCCAGCAGATCCGCTCAGCGGGGGAGCACAGATACGCAGTATTTT. The chain uses TRBV2 and TRBJ2-3; the match to TRBD2 covers 8 bases. This CDR3 is built from 16 residues. Per the germline V gene, CDR1 is SNHLY and CDR2 is FYNNEI. Losses at the gene ends were 6 bases for V and 0 bases for J; bases not matched to a gene: 8.